This T cell receptor (beta chain) was recorded in a study of cytomegalovirus exposure and HLA in healthy donors. Study as a whole: It was reported in a later analysis that the 100 to 150 validation repertoires used the same platform as the 650 to 800 first-cohort repertoires.

As concerns this clone: Antigen unknown.

Measured with immunoSEQ multiplex PCR; TCRdb has only the in-frame clones, and not every one. The sample has over 200,000 clones; approximately 87% are singletons. An approximately 130-subject validation cohort, separate from the roughly 700-subject first cohort, supplied the donors. Study-wide results and limits: The study designated roughly 150 TCR beta chains cytomegalovirus-associated. For cytomegalovirus status, the classifier reportedly gave diagnoses with high specificity and sensitivity.

The germline CDR1 and CDR2 sequences are SGHRS and YFSETQ. This CDR3 is 12 amino acids long. Trimming cost V 4 bases and J 8 bases, with 10 bases left between them. Sequencing used PBMCs. The TCR originated in a woman aged 18-30 years in good health and CMV-seronegative. The J gene is TRBJ2-1, the V gene TRBV5-1; D gene uncertain. CDR3 coding DNA: TGCGCCAGCAGCCTACCGGCGGATGAGCAGTTCTTC. Translation gives CASSLPADEQFF.